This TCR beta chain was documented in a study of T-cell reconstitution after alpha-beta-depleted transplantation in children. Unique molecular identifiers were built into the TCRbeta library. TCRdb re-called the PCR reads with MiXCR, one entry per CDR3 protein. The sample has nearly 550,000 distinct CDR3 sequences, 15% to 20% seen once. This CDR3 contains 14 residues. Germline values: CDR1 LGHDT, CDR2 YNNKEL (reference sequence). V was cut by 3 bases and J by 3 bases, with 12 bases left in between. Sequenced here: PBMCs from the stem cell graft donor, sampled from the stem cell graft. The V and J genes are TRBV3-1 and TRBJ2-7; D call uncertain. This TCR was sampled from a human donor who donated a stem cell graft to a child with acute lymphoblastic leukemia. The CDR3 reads CASSHPATRYEQYF. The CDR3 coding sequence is TGTGCCAGCAGCCACCCTGCAACCCGCTACGAGCAGTACTTC.